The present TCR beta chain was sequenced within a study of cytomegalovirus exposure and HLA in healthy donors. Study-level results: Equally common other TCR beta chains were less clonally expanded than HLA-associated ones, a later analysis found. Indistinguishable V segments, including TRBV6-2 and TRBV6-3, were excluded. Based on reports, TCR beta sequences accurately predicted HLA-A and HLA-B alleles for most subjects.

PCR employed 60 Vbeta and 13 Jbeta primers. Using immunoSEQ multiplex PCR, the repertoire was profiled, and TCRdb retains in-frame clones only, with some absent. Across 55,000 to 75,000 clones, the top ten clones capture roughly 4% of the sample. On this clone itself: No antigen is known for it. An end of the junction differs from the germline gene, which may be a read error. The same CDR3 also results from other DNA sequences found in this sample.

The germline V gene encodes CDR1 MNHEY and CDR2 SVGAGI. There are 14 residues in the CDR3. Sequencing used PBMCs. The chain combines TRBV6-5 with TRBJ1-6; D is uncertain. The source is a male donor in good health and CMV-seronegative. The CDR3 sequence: CASREGGYNSPLHF. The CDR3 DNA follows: TGTGCCAGCAGGGAGGGAGGATATAATTCACCCCTACACTTT.